Below are 27 T cell receptor beta chains sequenced from a single sample in a study of a mutant IDH1 vaccine in newly diagnosed glioma. This sample's time point: week 35, safety follow-up. A single vaccine dose contained 300 ug of mutant IDH1 20-mer peptide, and topical imiquimod was used with it. No antigens are known for them. Using immunoSEQ multiplex PCR, the repertoire was profiled, and TCRdb retains in-frame clones only, with some absent. Among tens of thousands of clones, about four fifths were seen once, and the ten largest hold 15% to 17%. The sequencing used PBMCs, collected from a glioma patient whose treatment included an IDH1 peptide vaccine. These receptors all stem from a man aged 30-40 years with glioma.

The chain is built from TRBV5-6 and TRBJ2-1; unclear D gene. This CDR3 is built from 15 residues. Germline CDR1 SGHDT, CDR2 YYEEEE. V lost 2 bases and J lost 0, with 9 bases in between. For the CDR3, the DNA is TGTGCCAGCAGCTTTTTGGCTTACTCCTACAATGAGCAGTTCTTC. This translates into CASSFLAYSYNEQFF.

This clone was observed once. The chain is built from TRBV11-2 and TRBJ2-4; D gene ambiguous. V was clipped by 2 bases and J by 9 bases, with 11 bases between them. In germline, CDR1 is SGHAT, CDR2 FQNNGV. The CDR3 sequence is 13 residues long. The CDR3 loop is CASSLPGASIQYF. CDR3 in DNA: TGTGCCAGCAGCTTACCTGGAGCGAGCATTCAGTACTTC.

The J gene is TRBJ2-1, the V gene TRBV5-1; D remains unclear. Trimming cost V 4 bases and J 0 bases, with 11 bases left between them. In germline, CDR1 is SGHRS, CDR2 YFSETQ. The CDR3 extends over 15 amino acids. The CDR3, as DNA: TGCGCCAGCAGCCCTGACTTGAGCTCCTACAATGAGCAGTTCTTC. Protein sequence: CASSPDLSSYNEQFF.

The sample holds one count of this clone. This chain joins TRBV5-5 and TRBJ2-5, with 11 bases fitting TRBD2. This CDR3 comprises 16 residues. The V and J ends lost 4 bases and 1 base, in that order; junction bases with no gene match: 6. Germline CDR1 and CDR2: SGHKS and YYEKEE (reference sequence). The CDR3 sequence: CASSPGTSGRQETQYF. DNA of the CDR3: TGTGCCAGCAGCCCAGGGACTAGCGGCCGCCAAGAGACCCAGTACTTC.

CDR3 sequence (DNA): TGTGCCAGCAGTTTAGCTAGACACGGGAACACTGAAGCTTTCTTT. Amino acid sequence: CASSLARHGNTEAFF. V and J are TRBV27 and TRBJ1-1; no definite D call. This CDR3 region has 15 residues. V was pared by 2 bases and J by 1 base, with 11 bases between. From germline, CDR1 is MNHEY and CDR2 SMNVEV (reference sequence).

The chain joins TRBV4-1 to TRBJ2-3; TRBD2 agrees at 9 bases. The ends lost 2 bases at V and 0 bases at J; junction bases unmatched: 0. There are 15 residues in the CDR3. The germline V gene has CDR1 MGHRA and CDR2 YSYEKL. CDR3 sequence reads: CASSQLAGSTDTQYF. DNA of the CDR3: TGCGCCAGCAGCCAACTAGCGGGAAGCACAGATACGCAGTATTTT.

By sample fraction, this clone is medium-sized. The chain carries TRBV5-1 and TRBJ1-1, with D possibly being TRBD1 (5 bases). This CDR3 contains 14 residues. The germline CDR1 and CDR2 sequences are SGHRS and YFSETQ. V lost 2 bases and J 4 bases, leaving 12 bases between the germline ends. In nucleotides, the CDR3 is TGCGCCAGCAGCTTTCCAGGGTCAGGCACTGAAGCTTTCTTT. Protein: CASSFPGSGTEAFF.

The chain recombines TRBV2 with TRBJ2-1, with a possible D match to TRBD2 (6 bases). Germline CDR1 and CDR2: SNHLY and FYNNEI. This CDR3 is built from 13 residues. The V end was cut by 10 bases, the J end by 5 bases, with 15 bases between. The CDR3 nucleotides are TGTGCCAACAATATGGGCGGGGACAATGAGCAGTTCTTC. Encoded protein: CANNMGGDNEQFF.

The chain couples TRBV9 to TRBJ1-3; a possible D gene is TRBD1 (5 bases). Germline CDR1 SGDLS, CDR2 YYNGEE. Trimming removed 2 bases from V and 6 bases from J, with 12 bases in between. This CDR3 contains 14 residues. The CDR3 sequence: CASSVEGQSNTIYF. The CDR3 nucleotides are TGTGCCAGCAGCGTGGAGGGGCAGTCAAACACCATATATTTT. Full variable domain (rest looked up from reference TRBV9 and TRBJ1-3): DSGVTQTPKHLITATGQRVTLRCSPRSGDLSVYWYQQSLDQGLQFLIQYYNGEERAKGNILERFSAQQFPDLHSELNLSSLELGDSALYFCASSVEGQSNTIYFGEGSWLTVV.

This chain uses TRBV4-1 with TRBJ2-7; TRBD2 matches at 8 bases. CDR3 length equals 17 residues. Germline lookup yields CDR1 MGHRA and CDR2 YSYEKL. V lost 3 bases, J lost 7 bases, and 17 bases stayed unmatched. The CDR3 region is CASSQLPPGLGTQEQYF. CDR3 DNA sequence: TGCGCCAGCAGCCAGCTCCCTCCGGGACTAGGGACCCAAGAGCAGTACTTC.

This chain links TRBV29-1 with TRBJ1-2, with unresolved D. The V gene's germline CDR1 is SQVTM and CDR2 ANQGSEA. The V gene lost 4 bases and the J gene lost 9 bases, with 15 bases spanning the gap. There are 12 residues in the CDR3. CDR3 in amino acids: CSVGLSAVRYTF. In nucleotides, the CDR3 is TGCAGCGTTGGACTATCAGCCGTTCGCTACACCTTC.

The chain links TRBV5-4 to TRBJ2-7; D tentatively fits TRBD1 or TRBD2 (5 bases each). The germline V and J ends were trimmed by 1 base and 2 bases, with 13 bases remaining between them. Germline CDR1 reads SGHNT; CDR2 reads YYREEE (reference sequence). CDR3 length: 15 amino acids. The CDR3 is CASSLSGTGTYEQYF. The CDR3 DNA follows: TGTGCCAGCAGCTTGTCCGGGACGGGCACCTACGAGCAGTACTTC.

The chain joins TRBV18 to TRBJ2-5; 8 positions match TRBD2. The CDR3 contains 14 residues. Germline CDR1 KGHSH, CDR2 LQKENI. V gave up 3 bases and J gave up 2 bases; unmatched junction bases: 2. As DNA, the CDR3 is TGTGCCAGCTCACCGCCTAGCGGGCAAGAGACCCAGTACTTC. Translation: CASSPPSGQETQYF.

The J gene is TRBJ1-2, the V gene TRBV14; D gene unclear. Per the germline V gene, CDR1 is SGHDN and CDR2 is FVKESK. Trimming removed 4 bases from V and 8 bases from J, with 14 bases in between. The CDR3 spans 13 residues. CDR3 region: CASSPFLDGGYTF. In nucleotides, the CDR3 is TGTGCCAGCAGCCCTTTTCTCGACGGGGGCTACACCTTC.

The genes are TRBV2 and TRBJ1-1; unclear D gene. The CDR3 spans 14 residues. Germline CDR1 is SNHLY and CDR2 is FYNNEI. V was cut by 1 base and J by 0 bases, with 6 bases left in between. Here the CDR3 DNA reads TGTGCCAGCAGTGAAGTTCGAATGAACACTGAAGCTTTCTTT. Protein sequence: CASSEVRMNTEAFF.

V is TRBV6-1 and J is TRBJ2-1; D remains unclear. This CDR3 spans 12 amino acids. The V gene lost 4 bases and the J gene lost 13 bases, with 14 bases spanning the gap. Germline V gene lookup returns CDR1 MNHNS and CDR2 SASEGT. The CDR3 is CASSASLVPQFF. As DNA, the CDR3 is TGTGCCAGCAGTGCCTCATTGGTCCCTCAGTTCTTC.

V and J are TRBV7-9 and TRBJ1-1; D is possibly TRBD1 (5 bases). The CDR3 is 16 amino acids. From germline, CDR1 is SEHNR and CDR2 FQNEAQ (reference sequence). The ends were cut back, 5 bases at V and 2 bases at J, with 18 bases in the middle. The CDR3 region has the DNA TGTGCCAGCAGCCATCCCAGACGGACATTTAACACTGAAGCTTTCTTT. Translating gives CASSHPRRTFNTEAFF.

This clone was detected once. The chain employs TRBV5-1 and TRBJ2-5, with D uncertain. V dropped 6 bases and J dropped 2 bases, with 11 bases sitting between them. Germline values: CDR1 SGHRS, CDR2 YFSETQ. The CDR3 spans 13 residues. The CDR3 nucleotides are TGCGCCAGCACCCTAGACGATCAAGAGACCCAGTACTTC. This codes for CASTLDDQETQYF.

The genes are TRBV6-1 and TRBJ1-1; D ambiguous. The germline CDR1 and CDR2 sequences are MNHNS and SASEGT. The V gene lost 6 bases and the J gene lost 7 bases, with 12 bases spanning the gap. The CDR3 is made up of 12 amino acids. The CDR3 nucleotides read TGTGCCAGCAGAGCGGCGGCAGATGAAGCTTTCTTT. Translation gives CASRAAADEAFF.

The gene calls are TRBV14 and TRBJ2-7; D remains ambiguous. The CDR3 contains 16 residues. The V and J ends lost 2 bases and 4 bases respectively, with 18 bases between them. Germline CDR1 and CDR2: SGHDN and FVKESK. The CDR3 nucleotides read TGTGCCAGCAGCCAAAGACCCCGGTTGACCTCGTACGAGCAGTACTTC. Translating gives CASSQRPRLTSYEQYF.

The table lists this clone with a count of one. The chain is built from TRBV19 and TRBJ2-2; D ambiguous. Trimming removed 5 bases at V and 6 bases at J, with 13 bases between. This CDR3 spans 14 amino acids. Germline-derived CDR1 and CDR2 are LNHDA and SQIVND (reference sequence). The CDR3 region has the DNA TGTGCCAGTAGTCTGCTTACATGGTCCGGGGAGCTGTTTTTT. It yields the protein CASSLLTWSGELFF.

This chain connects TRBV21-1 to TRBJ1-2. TRBV21-1 is listed as a pseudogene. The CDR3 extends over 15 amino acids. Here the CDR3 reads CASSKRQDLNYGYTF. In nucleotides, the CDR3 is TGTGCCAGCAGCAAACGTCAGGACCTTAACTATGGCTACACCTTC.

The chain is built from TRBV6-5 and TRBJ1-2; D ambiguous. CDR1 and CDR2 (germline): MNHEY, SVGAGI. V was cut by 1 base and J by 0 bases, with 12 bases left in between. This CDR3 region has 16 residues. CDR3 DNA sequence: TGTGCCAGCAGTTACTGGGCGGGCGCCTCTAACTATGGCTACACCTTC. It translates to CASSYWAGASNYGYTF.

In its sample, this clone was seen once. The J gene is TRBJ1-4, the V gene TRBV5-1, with TRBD1 matching 7 bases. This CDR3 region has 16 residues. Germline lookup yields CDR1 SGHRS and CDR2 YFSETQ. V lost 1 base and J lost 0; bases outside the gene matches: 3. Written as DNA, the CDR3 is TGCGCCAGCAGCTTGAGGACAGGCGCAACTAATGAAAAACTGTTTTTT. Translation gives CASSLRTGATNEKLFF. Together with reference TRBV5-1 and TRBJ1-4, the CDR3 gives the full variable domain: KAGVTQTPRYLIKTRGQQVTLSCSPISGHRSVSWYQQTPGQGLQFLFEYFSETQRNKGNFPGRFSGRQFSNSRSEMNVSTLELGDSALYLCASSLRTGATNEKLFFGSGTQLSVL.

This chain uses TRBV5-4 with TRBJ2-2; D might be TRBD2 (6 bases). Germline lookup yields CDR1 SGHNT and CDR2 YYREEE (reference sequence). The germline V and J ends were trimmed by 3 bases and 3 bases, with 15 bases remaining between them. This CDR3 contains 16 residues. The CDR3 DNA is TGTGCCAGCAGCTGGGGACGTGGAGGGGACACCGGGGAGCTGTTTTTT. It yields the protein CASSWGRGGDTGELFF.

This chain links TRBV5-1 with TRBJ1-2, with 9 positions matching TRBD1. This CDR3 spans 14 amino acids. The trim removed 2 bases at V and 4 bases at J, leaving 3 bases unmatched. Germline CDR1 and CDR2: SGHRS and YFSETQ. The CDR3 loop reads CASSFNRGPYGYTF. The CDR3 coding sequence is TGCGCCAGCAGCTTCAACAGGGGGCCCTATGGCTACACCTTC.

The rearrangement links TRBV4-2 to TRBJ2-7; 8 positions match TRBD2. The length of the CDR3 is 16 residues. Unmatched junction bases numbered 4, after V lost 0 bases and J lost 0 bases. Germline values: CDR1 LGHNA, CDR2 YNFKEQ. In DNA, the CDR3 is TGTGCCAGCAGCCAAGAGTATCTAGCGGGCTCCTACGAGCAGTACTTC. Translated: CASSQEYLAGSYEQYF.